The entry below describes one T cell receptor beta chain. These data come from a study of blood T cell repertoires in COVID-19. Assay: immunoSEQ multiplex PCR; the TCRdb copy retains only in-frame clones and omits some. The sample yields 98,000 or so clones, about 82% seen once. CDR1 MDHEN and CDR2 SYDVKM come from the germline V gene. CDR3 size: 14 residues. Trimming cost V 3 bases and J 3 bases; bases outside gene matches: 1. This sequence joins TRBV28 and TRBJ1-4, with 7 bases that match TRBD1. The sequenced material came from peripheral blood. The source of this sequence is a woman aged 60-75 years in a cohort sampled during active or convalescent COVID-19. The CDR3 sequence is CASSLGQPNEKLFF. CDR3 in DNA: TGTGCCAGCAGTTTGGGACAGCCTAATGAAAAACTGTTTTTT.